Listed below are T cell receptor beta chains from one sample, sequenced in a study of PD-L1 blockade in urothelial cancer. Here immunoSEQ multiplex PCR was the method, and the copy in TCRdb shows in-frame clones only, minus some. Altogether tens of thousands of clones are present, about four fifths being singletons, with the ten largest covering around 4.5%. The sample was PBMCs, taken around atezolizumab (anti-PD-L1) treatment. Source of these receptors: a man between 65 and 85 years old with urothelial cancer. CDR3s include the opening cysteine and the closing phenylalanine or tryptophan.

J	V	CDR3
TRBJ2-3	TRBV10-3	CAISSLTGYDTQYF
TRBJ2-7	TRBV5-6	CASSLVPVYEQYF
TRBJ1-2	TRBV5-1	CASSSWTGPYGYTF
TRBJ2-7	TRBV20-1	CSARDPVEQYF
TRBJ2-5	TRBV5-1	CASSLPVKETQYF
TRBJ1-1	TRBV9	CASSGPTGQGGTEAFF
TRBJ2-1	TRBV9	CASSAELAGVPNEQFF
TRBJ2-2	TRBV5-1	CASSRDGGHGTGELFF
TRBJ1-2	TRBV25-1	CASSVPGNVGSYTF
TRBJ1-3	TRBV19	CASSIGRRYSGNTIYF
TRBJ2-2	TRBV6-1	CASSDQIAGGSGGGGELFF
TRBJ2-7	TRBV28	CASSLTGGPYEQYF
TRBJ1-4	TRBV19	CASRTGSRENEKLFF
TRBJ2-7	TRBV19	CASSTGLAGANEQYF
TRBJ1-4	TRBV5-4	CASSLDQGANEKLFF
TRBJ2-7	TRBV6-1	CASSGGTSGYSYEQYF
TRBJ1-1	TRBV11-3	CASSLGGNTEAFF
TRBJ2-1	TRBV28	CASSFTKRGSYNEQFF
TRBJ2-1	TRBV7-2	CASSLYSGGRGNEQFF
TRBJ2-1	TRBV11-2	CASSTRTSGDNEQFF
TRBJ2-1	TRBV28	CASRPRQGRGLAGGPNEQFF
TRBJ2-5	TRBV30	CAWSVKGARETQYF
TRBJ1-4	TRBV30	CAWRDRTGDNEKLFF
TRBJ2-1	TRBV19	CASSLPSDSNEQFF
TRBJ2-4	TRBV13	CASSSGQINIQYF
TRBJ1-5	TRBV9	CASSVGQGAGQPQHF
TRBJ1-1	TRBV11-3	CASSYRGTTEAFF
TRBJ2-5	TRBV6-6	CASSPRLAGEETQYF
TRBJ1-1	TRBV6-5	CASKDSGFTEAFF
TRBJ2-4	TRBV5-1	CASSLGGQGNIQYF
TRBJ2-7	TRBV5-1	CASSLGLADYEQYF
TRBJ2-7	TRBV28	CASSLWTSGRSEHEQYF
TRBJ1-4	TRBV28	CASIKDRGNEKLFF